This T cell receptor beta chain was identified during a study of vaccination effects on CD4 cells after COVID-19. A single count supports this clone. Its specificity is not known. Assay: immunoSEQ multiplex PCR; the TCRdb copy retains only in-frame clones and omits some. The sample lists 25,000 to 30,000 clones, around 75% occurring once. V was pared by 5 bases and J by 1 base, with 19 bases between. CDR3 length equals 16 residues. Germline V gene lookup returns CDR1 SGHTS and CDR2 YDEGEE. Sequencing followed a ViraFEST assay step that expanded antigen-specific CD4+ T cells with viral peptide pools. It was after around 10 days of culture that CD4+ T cells were isolated. Negative nucleocapsid antibody tests before and after vaccination confirmed no previous SARS-CoV-2 infection.

The source of this sequence is a human donor who received a COVID-19 vaccine. This sequence joins TRBV5-8 and TRBJ2-7; tentative D call: TRBD1 (6 bases). The sequencing used CD4+ T cells from PBMCs cultured with SARS-CoV-2 spike peptides, collected before COVID-19 vaccination. CDR3 in amino acids: CASSLPPGTPSYEQYF. The CDR3 region has the DNA TGTGCCAGCAGTTTGCCACCCGGGACACCTTCCTACGAGCAGTACTTC. Full variable domain (missing parts from reference TRBV5-8 and TRBJ2-7): EAGVTQSPTHLIKTRGQQATLRCSPISGHTSVYWYQQALGLGLQFLLWYDEGEERNRGNFPPRFSGRQFPNYSSELNVNALELEDSALYLCASSLPPGTPSYEQYFGPGTRLTVT.